Listed below are T cell receptor beta chains from one sample, sequenced in a study of T cell repertoires in cytomegalovirus infection. TCRdb re-called the reads through MiXCR, storing one row per CDR3 protein. The sample yields approximately 500,000 distinct CDR3 sequences, about 26% seen once. Sequenced sample: PBMCs. The receptors were gathered from a human donor in good health (CMV status not recorded). Some clones in this sample may be carry-over from other donors' samples. Both conserved end residues are trimmed from each CDR3. The D gene is left open where the match is weak. A clone size is listed for some rows: how often the clone was seen (once, few, many), or a class if it is expanded.

v_gene,d_gene,j_gene,abundance,CDR3aa
TRBV7-6,NA,TRBJ1-1,few,ASSSRPGEAF
TRBV19,TRBD2,TRBJ2-7,NA,ASSTSGTRLYEQY
TRBV11-2,NA,TRBJ2-1,few,ASSRIEREQF
TRBV11-2,NA,TRBJ2-1,NA,ASTQPRGIKQF
TRBV20-1,NA,TRBJ2-3,NA,SARDSKGGGSTDTQY
TRBV4-3,TRBD2,TRBJ2-7,few,ASSQTLAGTYEQY
TRBV10-3,TRBD2,TRBJ2-3,NA,AISDLREADTQY
TRBV7-9,NA,TRBJ2-1,few,ASSFNGPYNEQF
TRBV5-1,NA,TRBJ2-2,NA,ASSKGTGELF
TRBV7-9,TRBD1,TRBJ1-2,NA,ASSVNQGQHVNYGYT
TRBV11-2,NA,TRBJ1-2,few,ASRGTNGYT
TRBV4-1,NA,TRBJ2-2,once,ASSQQADRTGELF
TRBV7-2,NA,TRBJ1-1,many,ASSLGSLGAPTEAF
TRBV5-8,TRBD1,TRBJ1-2,NA,ASRSGTGYGYT
TRBV7-2,NA,TRBJ1-2,many,ASSDDRFADVNYGYT
TRBV6-6,TRBD1,TRBJ1-5,NA,ASSYTTSGQGASQPQH
TRBV7-2,NA,TRBJ1-1,few,ASRPDSNTEAF
TRBV12-3/TRBV12-4,NA,TRBJ1-1,NA,ASSVSERPMNTEAF
TRBV10-3,NA,TRBJ2-1,NA,AISESATRNNEQF
TRBV7-9,NA,TRBJ2-1,NA,ASSLAGLTYNEQF
TRBV6-5,TRBD2,TRBJ2-3,NA,ASQVAGGTDTQY
TRBV7-6,NA,TRBJ1-3,many,ASSSADGGNTIY
TRBV7-9,TRBD2,TRBJ2-1,NA,ASSLGFQSGAVDGSYNEQF
TRBV2,NA,TRBJ2-2,NA,ASRQGSWSTGELF
TRBV7-4,NA,TRBJ1-1,NA,ASSFRVSTEAF
TRBV28,TRBD2,TRBJ2-7,few,ASSFHPGGGYEQY
TRBV12-3/TRBV12-4,TRBD1,TRBJ1-1,NA,ASSLEVGQGYTEAF
TRBV6-2/TRBV6-3,TRBD2,TRBJ2-3,few,ASSRVTSGTDTQY
TRBV7-2,TRBD2,TRBJ2-7,NA,ASSGGRAEQY
TRBV11-3,NA,TRBJ2-5,NA,ASTLDSTRETQY
TRBV12-3/TRBV12-4,NA,TRBJ1-3,few,ASSLLTAGNTIY
TRBV6-2/TRBV6-3,NA,TRBJ2-2,many,ASSPPVTGELF
TRBV6-2/TRBV6-3,NA,TRBJ2-3,many,ASSSSGWGADTQY
TRBV7-9,TRBD2,TRBJ2-5,NA,ASSLRGGGIIAETQY
TRBV20-1,NA,TRBJ1-4,few,SARAAFNEKLF
TRBV28,NA,TRBJ2-7,NA,ASGTYMHEQY
TRBV5-1,TRBD2,TRBJ2-3,NA,ASSLTGTSPSTDTQY
TRBV19,NA,TRBJ1-1,NA,ASSVAGRNTEAF
TRBV7-8,TRBD2,TRBJ2-1,few,ASSLGSGSLNEQF
TRBV12-3/TRBV12-4,NA,TRBJ2-5,NA,ASSLEMQETQY
TRBV2,NA,TRBJ1-1,NA,ASSDGLRYTEAF
TRBV7-8,TRBD1,TRBJ1-6,few,ASSSGQIDSPLH
TRBV28,NA,TRBJ2-3,few,ASSLIGTDYSTDTQY
TRBV25-1,TRBD1,TRBJ1-2,few,ASSEGTARNYGYT
TRBV7-2,NA,TRBJ2-5,many,ASSLRDQRGETQY
TRBV10-3,TRBD1,TRBJ1-2,NA,AIGTPGTGIYGYT
TRBV7-9,NA,TRBJ2-4,NA,ASSLVREPVAQY
TRBV12-3/TRBV12-4,TRBD1,TRBJ2-5,NA,ASSSGTGALETQY